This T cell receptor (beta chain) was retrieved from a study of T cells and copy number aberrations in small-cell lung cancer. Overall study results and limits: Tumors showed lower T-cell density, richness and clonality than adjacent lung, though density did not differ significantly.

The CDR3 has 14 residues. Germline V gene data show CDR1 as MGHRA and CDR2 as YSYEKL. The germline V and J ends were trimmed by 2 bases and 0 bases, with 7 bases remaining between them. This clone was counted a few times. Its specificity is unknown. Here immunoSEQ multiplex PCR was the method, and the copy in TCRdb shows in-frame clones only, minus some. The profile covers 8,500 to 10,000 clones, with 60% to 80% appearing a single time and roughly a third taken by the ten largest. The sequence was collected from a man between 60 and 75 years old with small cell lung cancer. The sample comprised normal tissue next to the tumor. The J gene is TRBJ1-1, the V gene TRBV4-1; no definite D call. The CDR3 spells CASSQLFMNTEAFF. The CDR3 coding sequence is TGCGCCAGCAGCCAACTATTTATGAACACTGAAGCTTTCTTT.